This paragraph covers one TCR beta chain sequence. No antigen is known for it. This record comes from a study of cytomegalovirus exposure and HLA in healthy donors. Overall study findings and caveats: As a later analysis showed, several of the most significant clusters appeared to be linked to common viral pathogens.

The CDR3 has 17 amino acids. Germline values: CDR1 MGHDK, CDR2 SYGVNS. V lost 1 base and J lost 1; bases outside the gene matches: 7. In the PCR, 60 Vbeta and 13 Jbeta primers were used. This table comes from immunoSEQ multiplex PCR, and its TCRdb copy is limited to in-frame clones, with some not included. This sample has about 210,000 clones, with approximately 78% found just once. The TCR originated in a boy aged 10-17 years in good health and CMV-seronegative. Sequenced material: PBMCs. The V call is TRBV25-1, the J call TRBJ1-1, with 9 bases matching TRBD1. The CDR3 nucleotides read TGTGCCAGCAGTGAATGGGGACAGGGCTTACCGAACACTGAAGCTTTCTTT. Translation gives CASSEWGQGLPNTEAFF.